This TCR beta chain was identified during a study of blood T cells in healthy people across ages. Primers used in a second PCR of about 6 to 11 cycles were a sample-barcoded 5' primer and a J-beta primer mix. TCRdb re-called the 5' RACE reads through MiXCR, storing one row per CDR3 protein. The data contain some 1.5 million distinct CDR3 sequences, roughly 27% of them singletons. V shed 4 bases and J 9 bases; nucleotides not matched to a gene: 4. This CDR3 has 14 residues. Germline V lookup: CDR1 SGHRS, CDR2 YFSETQ. This clonotype was recorded a few times. Its antigen is not known. Whole-study results and caveats: Higher diversity and more naive CD4+ cells were features of long-lived donors, compared to aged donors.

The sequence was obtained from a woman younger than 45 in good health. The source material was blood. The gene calls are TRBV5-1 and TRBJ2-1; 13 nucleotides align to TRBD2. In DNA, the CDR3 is TGCGCCAGCAGCACTAGCGGGGGGGCCTTTGAGCAGTTCTTC. This codes for CASSTSGGAFEQFF.